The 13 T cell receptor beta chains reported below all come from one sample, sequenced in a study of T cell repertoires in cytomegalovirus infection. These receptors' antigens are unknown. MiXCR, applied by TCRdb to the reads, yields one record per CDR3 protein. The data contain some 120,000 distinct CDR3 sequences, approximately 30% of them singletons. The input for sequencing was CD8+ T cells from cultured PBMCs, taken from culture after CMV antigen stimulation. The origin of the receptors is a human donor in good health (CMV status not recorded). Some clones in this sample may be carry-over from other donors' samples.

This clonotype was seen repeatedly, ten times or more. The DNA for the CDR3 is TGTGCCAGCAGCTGGAGGGACCTCAAGTTGACGAACACCGGGGAGCTGTTTTTT. It translates to CASSWRDLKLTNTGELFF. The chain carries TRBV7-6 and TRBJ2-2; tentatively, D is TRBD2 (6 bases). This CDR3 spans 18 amino acids. V lost 4 bases and J 0 bases, leaving 18 bases between the germline ends. The germline CDR1 and CDR2 sequences are SGHVS and FNYEAQ.

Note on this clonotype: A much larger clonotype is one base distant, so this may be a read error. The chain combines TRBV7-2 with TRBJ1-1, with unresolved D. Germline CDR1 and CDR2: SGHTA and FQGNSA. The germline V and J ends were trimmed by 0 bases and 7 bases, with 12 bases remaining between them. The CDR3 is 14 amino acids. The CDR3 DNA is TGTGCCAGCAGCTTAGCCGGGCAGGAGATTGAAGCTTTCTTT. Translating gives CASSLAGQEIEAFF.

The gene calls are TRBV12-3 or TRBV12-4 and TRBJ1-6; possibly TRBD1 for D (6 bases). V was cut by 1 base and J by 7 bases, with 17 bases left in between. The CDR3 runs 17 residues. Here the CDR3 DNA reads TGTGCCAGCAGTTTAGTGCTGGGGGACACCCGAAATTCACCCCTCCACTTT. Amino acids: CASSLVLGDTRNSPLHF.

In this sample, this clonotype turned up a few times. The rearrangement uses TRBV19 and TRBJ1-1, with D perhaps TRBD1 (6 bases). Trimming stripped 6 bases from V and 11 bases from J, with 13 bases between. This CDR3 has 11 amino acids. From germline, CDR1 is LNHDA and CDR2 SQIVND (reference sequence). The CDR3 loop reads CASRRGKSAFF. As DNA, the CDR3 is TGTGCCAGTAGAAGGGGGAAGTCGGCTTTCTTT.

The CDR3 sequence: CAGGQLNTEAFF. Written as DNA, the CDR3 is TGTGCCGGAGGACAGCTTAACACTGAAGCTTTCTTT. The chain carries TRBV2 and TRBJ1-1, with D possibly being TRBD1 (6 bases). CDR1 SNHLY and CDR2 FYNNEI come from the germline V gene. V dropped 11 bases and J dropped 2 bases, with 12 bases sitting between them. This CDR3 region has 12 residues.

The chain's CDR3 is CASSLGPDTSGNTIYF. DNA of the CDR3: TGTGCCAGCAGCTTGGGACCGGATACCTCTGGAAACACCATATATTTT. V is TRBV5-4 and J is TRBJ1-3; D is ambiguous. Germline lookup yields CDR1 SGHNT and CDR2 YYREEE (reference sequence). The CDR3 runs 16 residues. V was pared by 0 bases and J by 0 bases, with 10 bases between.

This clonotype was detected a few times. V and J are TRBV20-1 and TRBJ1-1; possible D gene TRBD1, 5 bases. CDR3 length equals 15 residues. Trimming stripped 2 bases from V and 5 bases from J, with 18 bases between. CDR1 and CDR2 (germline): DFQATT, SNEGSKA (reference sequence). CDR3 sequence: CSARSLRERGTEAFF. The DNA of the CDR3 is TGCAGTGCTAGATCGCTTAGGGAGCGGGGGACTGAAGCTTTCTTT.

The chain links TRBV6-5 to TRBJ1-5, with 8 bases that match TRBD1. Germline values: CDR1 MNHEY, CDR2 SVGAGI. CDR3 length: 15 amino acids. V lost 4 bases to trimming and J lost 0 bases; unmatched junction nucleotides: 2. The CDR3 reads CASSSGGYSNQPQHF. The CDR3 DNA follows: TGTGCCAGCAGTTCAGGGGGCTATAGCAATCAGCCCCAGCATTTT.

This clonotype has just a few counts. This CDR3 is CASSQDHRRDETQYF. The CDR3 DNA reads as TGCGCCAGCAGCCAAGATCACAGGAGGGATGAGACCCAGTACTTC. The V call is TRBV4-1, the J call TRBJ2-5; possibly TRBD2 for D (6 bases). Germline V CDR1 and CDR2: MGHRA, YSYEKL. The CDR3 has 15 residues. The germline V and J ends were trimmed by 0 bases and 5 bases, with 13 bases remaining between them.

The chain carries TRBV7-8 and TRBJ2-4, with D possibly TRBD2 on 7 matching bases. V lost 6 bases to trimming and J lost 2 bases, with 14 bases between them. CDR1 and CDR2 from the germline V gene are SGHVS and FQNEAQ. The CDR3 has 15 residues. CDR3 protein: CASSRGGGPKNIQYF. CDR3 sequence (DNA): TGTGCCAGCAGTCGTGGGGGGGGGCCCAAAAACATTCAGTACTTC. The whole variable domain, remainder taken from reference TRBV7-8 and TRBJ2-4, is GAGVSQSPRYKVAKRGQDVALRCDPISGHVSLFWYQQALGQGPEFLTYFQNEAQLDKSGLPSDRFFAERPEGSVSTLKIQRTQQEDSAVYLCASSRGGGPKNIQYFGAGTRLSVL.

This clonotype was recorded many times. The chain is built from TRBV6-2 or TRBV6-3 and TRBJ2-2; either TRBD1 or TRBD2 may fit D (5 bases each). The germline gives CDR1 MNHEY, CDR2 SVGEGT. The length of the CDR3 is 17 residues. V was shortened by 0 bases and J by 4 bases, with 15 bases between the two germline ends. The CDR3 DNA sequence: TGTGCCAGCAGTTACTCGACTTGGGGGAAAGGCACCGGGGAGCTGTTTTTT. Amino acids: CASSYSTWGKGTGELFF.

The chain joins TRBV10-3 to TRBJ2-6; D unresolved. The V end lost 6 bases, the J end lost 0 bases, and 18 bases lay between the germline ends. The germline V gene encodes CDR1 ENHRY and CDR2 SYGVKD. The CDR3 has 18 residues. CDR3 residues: CAISALGETSSGANVLTF. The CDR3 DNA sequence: TGTGCCATCAGCGCATTAGGAGAGACGAGCTCTGGGGCCAACGTCCTGACTTTC.

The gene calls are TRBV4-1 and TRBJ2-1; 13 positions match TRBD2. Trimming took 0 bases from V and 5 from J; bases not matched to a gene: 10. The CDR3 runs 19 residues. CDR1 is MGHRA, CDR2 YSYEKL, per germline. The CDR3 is CASSQDITSGGGLDNEQFF. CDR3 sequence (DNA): TGCGCCAGCAGCCAAGATATCACTAGCGGGGGGGGTCTTGACAATGAGCAGTTCTTC.